Below, 25 T cell receptor beta chains from the same sample are listed, as sequenced in a study of cytomegalovirus exposure and HLA in healthy donors (dated by TCRdb to 2015 to 2018). Preparation of the library involved the immunoSEQ multiplex PCR assay. For the multiplex PCR, a mixture combining 60 forward primers for TCR Vbeta segments and 13 reverse primers for TCR Jbeta segments was used. Sourced from immuneACCESS, this table was stored by TCRdb with only in-frame sequences that have V and J called. A share of the clones is absent; for the studies checked, an unresolved V gene accounts for under half, and the remainder has no known explanation. In all, the sample holds over 150,000 clones, and around 65% of those were seen once. Less than 3% of the sample is in the top ten clones. Sequencing used PBMCs. Receptor source: a woman in her thirties or forties in good health and CMV-seropositive.

This clone appeared once. This chain links TRBV7-9 with TRBJ2-5; D unresolved. The closer fit of TRBJ2-7 to the DNA end suggests the J call may be wrong. Germline assignment: CDR1 SEHNR and CDR2 FQNEAQ (reference sequence). The CDR3 spans 12 residues. CDR3 nucleotide sequence: TGTGCCAGCAGCCGACTCACCTACGAGCAGTACTTC. The encoded protein is CASSRLTYEQYF.

The rearrangement uses TRBV27 and TRBJ2-1, with 9 bases fitting TRBD2. Germline CDR1 is MNHEY and CDR2 is SMNVEV (reference sequence). The CDR3 is 16 residues long. With V trimmed by 5 bases and J by 5 bases, 10 bases remained unmatched. The DNA for the CDR3 is TGTGCCAGCAGTATACGAGTAGCGGGAGTGGACAATGAGCAGTTCTTC. Translating gives CASSIRVAGVDNEQFF.

This chain joins TRBV4-3 and TRBJ2-7; possibly TRBD2 for D (5 bases). Trimming stripped 1 base from V and 2 bases from J, with 9 bases between. The CDR3 is 14 residues long. Germline CDR1 LGHNA, CDR2 YSLEER. The CDR3 DNA follows: TGCGCCAGCAGCCAAGGCAGAGGGCCCTACGAGCAGTACTTC. Its translation: CASSQGRGPYEQYF.

There are a few counts of this clone. The gene calls are TRBV6-6 and TRBJ1-1; D unclear. This CDR3 comprises 12 residues. CDR1 MNHNY and CDR2 SVGAGI come from the germline V gene (reference sequence). Deletions cut 7 bases from V and 1 base from J, with 7 bases between. Here the CDR3 reads CASTQENTEAFF. The CDR3 DNA follows: TGTGCCAGCACCCAGGAGAACACTGAAGCTTTCTTT.

This clone was counted only a few times. The chain carries TRBV7-8 and TRBJ2-7; 7 bases match TRBD2. The CDR3 sequence is 17 residues long. The V and J ends lost 4 bases and 0 bases, in that order; junction bases with no gene match: 12. Per germline, CDR1 SGHVS and CDR2 FQNEAQ. The CDR3 DNA reads as TGTGCCAGCAGCTACATCGCCCTAGCGGTTAGCTCCTACGAGCAGTACTTC. This gives the protein CASSYIALAVSSYEQYF.

The chain joins TRBV2 to TRBJ1-2, with TRBD1 as a possible D gene (5 bases). This CDR3 has 12 amino acids. Looked up from germline, CDR1 is SNHLY and CDR2 is FYNNEI. Trimming took 3 bases from V and 8 from J, leaving 10 bases between them. The CDR3 protein is CASSEGGVGYTF. The CDR3 bases are TGTGCCAGCAGTGAGGGAGGGGTCGGCTACACCTTC.

The chain carries TRBV4-3 and TRBJ2-3; D perhaps matches TRBD1 (6 bases). CDR1 LGHNA and CDR2 YSLEER come from the germline V gene. V lost 0 bases, J lost 6 bases, and 10 bases lay in between. CDR3 length: 14 amino acids. The CDR3: CASSQDVGADTQYF. The CDR3 bases are TGCGCCAGCAGCCAAGATGTGGGGGCGGATACGCAGTATTTT.

This clone was recorded a few times. V is TRBV2 and J is TRBJ2-7; 10 nucleotides line up with TRBD1. The V gene's germline CDR1 is SNHLY and CDR2 FYNNEI. The CDR3 loop spans 14 amino acids. Trimming took 6 bases from V and 3 from J; bases not matched to a gene: 5. In nucleotides, the CDR3 is TGTGCCAGCAGGGAGACAGGGGGCGTCTACGAGCAGTACTTC. Its protein is CASRETGGVYEQYF.

This clone has just a few counts. This chain links TRBV19 with TRBJ2-7; TRBD1 matches 9 bases. This CDR3 spans 13 amino acids. Germline V gene lookup returns CDR1 LNHDA and CDR2 SQIVND (reference sequence). The V gene end was trimmed by 5 bases and the J gene end by 5 bases; junction bases not matched to a gene: 4. The CDR3 sequence is CASSLQGADEQYF. CDR3 nucleotides: TGTGCCAGTAGTTTACAGGGGGCCGACGAGCAGTACTTC.

V and J are TRBV5-1 and TRBJ1-3, with D possibly TRBD1 on 6 matching bases. CDR1 SGHRS and CDR2 YFSETQ come from the germline V gene. V lost 3 bases and J lost 4, with 20 bases in between. The CDR3 consists of 17 residues. CDR3 DNA sequence: TGCGCCAGCAGCTACTTCGGGACAACTTCCCCAGGAAACACCATATATTTT. Residues: CASSYFGTTSPGNTIYF.

This clone was observed a single time. Germline is not matched at one junction end, which may reflect a read error. V gene TRBV27 combines with J gene TRBJ1-5; 11 bases line up with TRBD1. This CDR3 contains 14 residues. Germline CDR1 and CDR2: MNHEY and SMNVEV (reference sequence). CDR3 loop: CASSLGTGGQPQNF. The DNA for the CDR3 is TGTGCCAGCAGTTTAGGGACAGGGGGTCAGCCCCAGAATTTT.

This clone appeared a few times. The chain is built from TRBV7-8 and TRBJ2-7, with unresolved D. Trimming cost V 1 base and J 0 bases, with 13 bases left between them. The germline V gene has CDR1 SGHVS and CDR2 FQNEAQ. This CDR3 comprises 16 residues. CDR3 bases: TGTGCCAGCAGCTTAGTCGCTCAGGCCTTCTCCTACGAGCAGTACTTC. Translation: CASSLVAQAFSYEQYF. The variable domain in full, completed from reference TRBV7-8 and TRBJ2-7, reads GAGVSQSPRYKVAKRGQDVALRCDPISGHVSLFWYQQALGQGPEFLTYFQNEAQLDKSGLPSDRFFAERPEGSVSTLKIQRTQQEDSAVYLCASSLVAQAFSYEQYFGPGTRLTVT.

V usage is TRBV7-9 and J usage is TRBJ2-1, with D perhaps TRBD2 (5 bases). The CDR3 has 17 residues. V was shortened by 5 bases and J by 4 bases, with 21 bases between the two germline ends. Germline lookup yields CDR1 SEHNR and CDR2 FQNEAQ (reference sequence). This CDR3 reads CASSPNPTTHYYNEQFF. The CDR3 nucleotides are TGTGCCAGCAGCCCCAATCCGACTACCCACTATTACAATGAGCAGTTCTTC.

The chain couples TRBV13 to TRBJ2-7, with 9 bases matching TRBD1. The CDR3 runs 15 residues. Germline V lookup: CDR1 PRHDT, CDR2 FYEKMQ (reference sequence). V shed 5 bases, J shed 3 bases, and the junction held 8 bases outside the gene matches. Here the CDR3 DNA reads TGTGCCAGCAGCCTCGGACAGGGGCACATCTACGAGCAGTACTTC. It yields the protein CASSLGQGHIYEQYF. The full variable domain, completed using reference TRBV13 and TRBJ2-7, is AAGVIQSPRHLIKEKRETATLKCYPIPRHDTVYWYQQGPGQDPQFLISFYEKMQSDKGSIPDRFSAQQFSDYHSELNMSSLELGDSALYFCASSLGQGHIYEQYFGPGTRLTVT.

This clone was seen once. V is TRBV5-4 and J is TRBJ2-3; 8 bases match TRBD2. There are 18 residues in the CDR3. V dropped 3 bases and J dropped 0; count of bases not matched to a gene: 12. CDR1 is SGHNT, CDR2 YYREEE, per germline (reference sequence). The CDR3 loop reads CASSSTPLAAFSTDTQYF. The CDR3 DNA reads as TGTGCCAGCAGCTCCACACCACTAGCGGCCTTTAGCACAGATACGCAGTATTTT.

The chain carries TRBV19 and TRBJ2-5; D perhaps matches TRBD2 (6 bases). Trimming stripped 4 bases from V and 5 bases from J, with 14 bases between. The germline CDR1 and CDR2 sequences are LNHDA and SQIVND (reference sequence). This CDR3 comprises 14 residues. CDR3 coding DNA: TGTGCCAGTAGTACCCTGACTAGGCCCGAGACCCAGTACTTC. Its protein is CASSTLTRPETQYF.

The V and J genes are TRBV19 and TRBJ2-7, with D possibly matching TRBD1 (6 bases). The CDR3 is 14 residues long. Germline V CDR1 and CDR2: LNHDA, SQIVND (reference sequence). V lost 6 bases to trimming and J lost 7 bases, with 19 bases between them. The CDR3: CASRPRGLGEEQYF. DNA of the CDR3: TGTGCCAGTAGGCCCAGGGGATTGGGTGAAGAGCAGTACTTC. Full variable domain (rest looked up from reference TRBV19 and TRBJ2-7): DGGITQSPKYLFRKEGQNVTLSCEQNLNHDAMYWYRQDPGQGLRLIYYSQIVNDFQKGDIAEGYSVSREKKESFPLTVTSAQKNPTAFYLCASRPRGLGEEQYFGPGTRLTVT.

This clone showed up just a few times. The V gene is TRBV5-5, the J gene TRBJ2-2; 7 nucleotides agree with TRBD2. The CDR3 consists of 14 residues. V trimming: 5 bases; J trimming: 1 base; junction bases outside the gene matches: 2. Germline values: CDR1 SGHKS, CDR2 YYEKEE (reference sequence). The CDR3 loop is CASSRGGNTGELFF. In DNA form, the CDR3 reads TGTGCCAGCAGTCGCGGGGGGAACACCGGGGAGCTGTTTTTT.

The gene calls are TRBV19 and TRBJ2-3; 9 nucleotides line up with TRBD2. Germline V gene data show CDR1 as LNHDA and CDR2 as SQIVND (reference sequence). The CDR3 spans 16 residues. The V gene end was trimmed by 0 bases and the J gene end by 6 bases; junction bases not matched to a gene: 7. DNA for the CDR3: TGTGCCAGTAGTATAGATCTGGCGGGAGGGCTGGATACGCAGTATTTT. Its protein is CASSIDLAGGLDTQYF.

The V call is TRBV18, the J call TRBJ1-4, with D uncertain. V was trimmed by 2 bases and J by 8 bases, leaving 15 bases between them. The CDR3 is 15 residues long. CDR1 and CDR2 from the germline V gene are KGHSH and LQKENI. CDR3 coding DNA: TGTGCCAGCTCACCAATGACGGGAGGAGGGGAAAAACTGTTTTTT. Protein sequence: CASSPMTGGGEKLFF.

A few counts support this clone. The V gene is TRBV5-4, the J gene TRBJ1-1; no clear D. Germline loops: CDR1 SGHNT, CDR2 YYREEE (reference sequence). The CDR3 has 12 amino acids. Trimming removed 5 bases from V and 4 bases from J, with 9 bases in between. In nucleotides, the CDR3 is TGTGCCAGCAGGACCGGGTCCACTGAAGCTTTCTTT. It specifies CASRTGSTEAFF.

V gene TRBV5-1 combines with J gene TRBJ2-1, with 8 bases aligning to TRBD2. The CDR3 spans 15 residues. V trimming: 4 bases; J trimming: 10 bases; junction bases outside the gene matches: 13. The germline V gene encodes CDR1 SGHRS and CDR2 YFSETQ. CDR3 protein: CASSPVRAGEGEQFF. DNA for the CDR3: TGCGCCAGCAGCCCTGTAAGAGCGGGAGAGGGGGAGCAGTTCTTC.

This sequence joins TRBV18 and TRBJ1-2; D is possibly TRBD1 (6 bases). Germline assignment: CDR1 KGHSH and CDR2 LQKENI. Trimming pared 3 bases from V and 6 bases from J, leaving 14 bases between. This CDR3 spans 14 amino acids. CDR3 sequence: CASSPSTGSDGYTF. CDR3 DNA sequence: TGTGCCAGCTCACCTTCTACAGGGTCTGATGGCTACACCTTC.

This clone has just one count. The CDR3 DNA is TGTGCCAGCAGCATCCAACTAGCGGGAGTTATCAATGAGCAGTTCTTC. It is translated as CASSIQLAGVINEQFF. The chain combines TRBV5-4 with TRBJ2-1; 11 positions match TRBD2. V was pared by 4 bases and J by 6 bases, with 9 bases of the junction left unmatched. The CDR3 consists of 16 residues. Germline CDR1 and CDR2: SGHNT and YYREEE (reference sequence). Based on the CDR3 plus reference TRBV5-4 and TRBJ2-1, the full variable domain is ETGVTQSPTHLIKTRGQQVTLRCSSQSGHNTVSWYQQALGQGPQFIFQYYREEENGRGNFPPRFSGLQFPNYSSELNVNALELDDSALYLCASSIQLAGVINEQFFGPGTRLTVL.

Remarks on this clone: Its ends do not fully match the called genes, so a read error is possible. The chain links TRBV27 to TRBJ1-2; TRBD1 matches at 7 bases. CDR3 length equals 15 residues. CDR1 MNHEY and CDR2 SMNVEV come from the germline V gene (reference sequence). As DNA, the CDR3 is TGTGCCAGCAGTTTACACAGGGGAGGATCATATGGCTACCCCTTC. Its translation: CASSLHRGGSYGYPF.